The TCR beta chain described here comes from a study of blood T cell repertoires in COVID-19. Study information: The origin of the acute and convalescent COVID-19 samples was the United States, Italy and Spain. The analysed material was cDNA or gDNA that came from T cells, B-cell-depleted T cells, or PBMCs.

Study processing details: Scientists estimated how many nucleated cells there were by amplifying reference gene primers. Clones were read by immunoSEQ multiplex PCR, and TCRdb kept only the in-frame ones, dropping some. The V and J calls and clone size were taken over from that table, and D and trimming were inferred from the DNA. The table records 55,000 or so clones, roughly 80% of them present only once. The V and J ends lost 4 bases and 6 bases respectively, with 22 bases between them. Germline V gene data show CDR1 as LNHDA and CDR2 as SQIVND (reference sequence). The CDR3 totals 17 residues. The sequence came from a man aged 55 to 70 with acute or convalescent COVID-19. The specimen was peripheral blood. J is TRBJ1-5 and V is TRBV19, with D possibly being TRBD1 (6 bases). The CDR3 sequence: CASSKGQQTEPFQPQHF. CDR3 DNA sequence: TGTGCCAGTAGTAAAGGACAGCAGACGGAGCCATTTCAGCCCCAGCATTTT.